The 28 T cell receptor beta chains below all came from one sample that was sequenced in a study of shared clonotypes between healthy human individuals (TCRdb year 2020). Receptor libraries were prepared by the immunoSEQ multiplex PCR assay. TCRdb mirrors the immuneACCESS table, restricted to in-frame sequences. Some clones are absent from its copies; in checked studies, under half trace to an unresolved V gene, and the reason for the others is unknown. A total of roughly 2.5 million clones appear in this sample, around nine tenths of them only once. Around 0.14% of the sample is in the top ten clones. Sequenced input: naive CD4+ T cells sorted from blood. The sample's cell subset or site label, in plain terms: CD45RA+ positively selected. These receptors all come from a man aged 18 to 30 in good health.

This rearrangement joins TRBV11-3 to TRBJ2-1; D could derive from TRBD1 or TRBD2 (5 bases each). CDR3 length: 17 residues. Germline lookup yields CDR1 SGHNT and CDR2 YENEEA. Trimming took 0 bases from V and 4 from J, leaving 16 bases between them. The CDR3 coding sequence is TGTGCCAGCAGCTTAGATCCGGGGCGGAACCCATACAATGAGCAGTTCTTC. Translated: CASSLDPGRNPYNEQFF.

CDR3 sequence: CASSPNLGPQHF. The CDR3 nucleotides read TGTGCCAGTAGTCCTAACCTGGGGCCCCAGCATTTT. This chain uses TRBV19 with TRBJ1-5; D not resolved. The CDR3 runs 12 residues. CDR1 is LNHDA and CDR2 is SQIVND in the germline V gene (reference sequence). Trimming removed 5 bases from V and 9 bases from J, with 11 bases in between. The variable domain in full, completed from reference TRBV19 and TRBJ1-5, reads DGGITQSPKYLFRKEGQNVTLSCEQNLNHDAMYWYRQDPGQGLRLIYYSQIVNDFQKGDIAEGYSVSREKKESFPLTVTSAQKNPTAFYLCASSPNLGPQHFGDGTRLSIL.

The V gene is TRBV7-9, the J gene TRBJ2-3; the D gene is possibly TRBD2 (6 bases). The CDR3 length is 17 residues. V lost 1 base to trimming and J lost 2 bases, with 16 bases between them. Looked up from germline, CDR1 is SEHNR and CDR2 is FQNEAQ (reference sequence). Written as DNA, the CDR3 is TGTGCCAGCAGCTTAGTGACTCCGGGAGCCCACACAGATACGCAGTATTTT. Protein sequence: CASSLVTPGAHTDTQYF.

The chain employs TRBV19 and TRBJ2-4; D remains ambiguous. Germline V lookup: CDR1 LNHDA, CDR2 SQIVND (reference sequence). The V end lost 7 bases, the J end lost 7 bases, and 17 bases lay between the germline ends. The CDR3 covers 14 residues. This CDR3 is CASNLGRSANIQYF. The DNA for the CDR3 is TGTGCCAGTAACCTCGGACGCTCCGCGAACATTCAGTACTTC.

The chain's CDR3 is CASSQGQGAANTGELFF. In DNA form, the CDR3 reads TGTGCCAGCAGTCAGGGACAGGGGGCCGCGAACACCGGGGAGCTGTTTTTT. J is TRBJ2-2 and V is TRBV27, with TRBD1 matching over 12 bases. V was clipped by 5 bases and J by 0 bases; unmatched bases: 4. Germline assignment: CDR1 MNHEY and CDR2 SMNVEV (reference sequence). This CDR3 comprises 17 residues.

The rearrangement uses TRBV11-2 and TRBJ2-7; 8 bases fit TRBD1. Germline CDR1 and CDR2: SGHAT and FQNNGV. This CDR3 is built from 13 residues. V shed 5 bases and J 5 bases; nucleotides not matched to a gene: 5. This chain's CDR3 is CASSRQGSNEQYF. The CDR3 coding sequence is TGTGCCAGCAGCCGACAGGGGAGCAACGAGCAGTACTTC. Supplemented by reference TRBV11-2 and TRBJ2-7, the full variable domain reads EAGVAQSPRYKIIEKRQSVAFWCNPISGHATLYWYQQILGQGPKLLIQFQNNGVVDDSQLPKDRFSAERLKGVDSTLKIQPAKLEDSAVYLCASSRQGSNEQYFGPGTRLTVT.

J is TRBJ2-4 and V is TRBV11-2; D assignment may be TRBD1 or TRBD2 (6 bases each). The CDR3 extends over 17 amino acids. Germline-derived CDR1 and CDR2 are SGHAT and FQNNGV. Trimming pared 6 bases from V and 0 bases from J, leaving 18 bases between. The CDR3 protein is CASRVGGFTLAKNIQYF. For the CDR3, the DNA is TGTGCCAGCAGAGTGGGGGGCTTTACCCTAGCCAAAAACATTCAGTACTTC.

This chain joins TRBV7-2 and TRBJ2-7, with a possible D match to TRBD2 (5 bases). CDR1 is SGHTA and CDR2 is FQGNSA in the germline V gene. With 2 bases removed from V and 9 bases from J, the gap between germline ends came to 20 bases. CDR3 size: 15 residues. CDR3 bases: TGTGCCAGCAGCTTAAATACGGAGGTCTTAGGGCGGCAGTACTTC. The encoded protein is CASSLNTEVLGRQYF. The variable domain in full, completed from reference TRBV7-2 and TRBJ2-7, reads GAGVSQSPSNKVTEKGKDVELRCDPISGHTALYWYRQSLGQGLEFLIYFQGNSAPDKSGLPSDRFSAERTGGSVSTLTIQRTQQEDSAVYLCASSLNTEVLGRQYFGPGTRLTVT.

Of note for this clone: Other nucleotide sequences from this sample produce the same CDR3. The V gene is TRBV5-6, the J gene TRBJ2-1, with 8 bases fitting TRBD2. The J segment lost 4 bases and the V segment lost 4 bases, leaving 10 bases of the junction unmatched. The CDR3 consists of 16 residues. Per germline, CDR1 SGHDT and CDR2 YYEEEE. The CDR3 here is CASSPLGTSGYNEQFF. The CDR3 DNA reads TGTGCCAGCAGCCCCTTGGGAACTAGCGGTTACAATGAGCAGTTCTTC.

The genes are TRBV7-8 and TRBJ2-3, with D perhaps TRBD1 or TRBD2 (5 bases each). CDR3 length: 13 amino acids. V lost 10 bases to trimming and J lost 0 bases, with 11 bases between them. Germline V lookup: CDR1 SGHVS, CDR2 FQNEAQ. The CDR3 spells CATGTDSTDTQYF. The CDR3 DNA reads as TGTGCCACCGGGACGGACAGCACAGATACGCAGTATTTT.

The gene calls are TRBV29-1 and TRBJ1-2; tentative D call: TRBD1 (6 bases). Trimming shortened V by 7 bases and J by 1 base, and 16 bases separated the two germline ends. Germline V gene lookup returns CDR1 SQVTM and CDR2 ANQGSEA. This CDR3 is built from 14 residues. The DNA of the CDR3 is TGCAGCGCCTTCCTACAGGGCGTTAACTATGGCTACACCTTC. This codes for CSAFLQGVNYGYTF.

The chain couples TRBV23-1 to TRBJ2-1; perhaps TRBD1 as D (6 bases). TRBV23-1 has ORF status, its function being uncertain. V shed 3 bases and J shed 7 bases, with 10 bases lying between them. This CDR3 spans 13 amino acids. This chain's CDR3 is CASSHPQGNEQFF. The DNA of the CDR3 is TGCGCCAGCAGTCATCCGCAGGGGAATGAGCAGTTCTTC.

The chain links TRBV15 to TRBJ2-7, with D tentatively TRBD1 (6 bases). V dropped 0 bases and J dropped 9 bases, with 15 bases sitting between them. Per the germline V gene, CDR1 is LNHNV and CDR2 is YYDKDF (reference sequence). The CDR3 spans 14 residues. CDR3 DNA: TGTGCCACCAGCAGAGAGTATGTCAAAGGGGGGCAGTACTTC. As protein: CATSREYVKGGQYF.

This sequence joins TRBV6-5 and TRBJ1-1; TRBD1 matches at 8 bases. CDR3 length: 14 residues. Germline trimming cut 6 bases from V and 4 bases from J; bases unmatched to any gene: 7. The germline gives CDR1 MNHEY, CDR2 SVGAGI. As DNA, the CDR3 is TGTGCCAGCAGCCCCGAGACAGGGGTCACTGAAGCTTTCTTT. Translating gives CASSPETGVTEAFF.

The chain recombines TRBV6-1 with TRBJ1-4; 7 bases line up with TRBD1. V was pared by 7 bases and J by 0 bases, with 5 bases of the junction left unmatched. CDR3 length equals 15 residues. Germline lookup yields CDR1 MNHNS and CDR2 SASEGT. The CDR3 DNA reads TGTGCCAGCACCGGAACAGGGGCAACTAATGAAAAACTGTTTTTT. Encoded protein: CASTGTGATNEKLFF.

The chain combines TRBV5-1 with TRBJ2-1; D is unresolved. Germline CDR1 SGHRS, CDR2 YFSETQ. Trimming removed 4 bases from V and 8 bases from J, with 7 bases in between. This CDR3 spans 11 amino acids. CDR3 protein: CASSRYDEQFF. CDR3 in DNA: TGCGCCAGCAGCCGGTACGATGAGCAGTTCTTC.

The V call is TRBV10-1, the J call TRBJ2-2; TRBD2 agrees at 16 bases. The CDR3 has 20 residues. The germline V gene has CDR1 WNHNN and CDR2 SYGVQD (reference sequence). Germline trimming cut 0 bases from V and 6 bases from J; bases unmatched to any gene: 10. The CDR3 region is CASSESKGLAGGPDPGELFF. The CDR3 DNA reads as TGCGCCAGCAGTGAGTCAAAGGGACTAGCGGGAGGGCCGGATCCCGGGGAGCTGTTTTTT.

The V gene is TRBV7-2, the J gene TRBJ1-2; TRBD1 is a possible D gene (5 bases). V dropped 1 base and J dropped 5 bases, with 17 bases sitting between them. The CDR3 extends over 16 amino acids. Germline V gene sequence: CDR1 SGHTA, CDR2 FQGNSA. CDR3 sequence (DNA): TGTGCCAGCAGCTTAGAGCTCGGGGCAGGCAGTTATGGCTACACCTTC. Protein product: CASSLELGAGSYGYTF.

The V gene is TRBV5-1, the J gene TRBJ1-1; a weak D match, TRBD1 (5 bases). CDR1 is SGHRS and CDR2 is YFSETQ in the germline V gene. V dropped 6 bases and J dropped 3 bases, with 21 bases sitting between them. This CDR3 comprises 16 residues. Here the CDR3 reads CASKSPEAGPHTEAFF. The CDR3 DNA is TGCGCCAGCAAGTCCCCCGAGGCAGGGCCACACACTGAAGCTTTCTTT.

This chain uses TRBV6-1 with TRBJ1-2, with D perhaps matching TRBD1 (6 bases). Germline assignment: CDR1 MNHNS and CDR2 SASEGT. This CDR3 region has 15 residues. Trimming stripped 5 bases from V and 4 bases from J, with 17 bases between. CDR3 amino acids: CASSPRIGTSYGYTF. CDR3 nucleotides: TGTGCCAGCAGTCCCCGAATCGGGACAAGCTATGGCTACACCTTC.

In this sample, this clone turned up once. V gene TRBV5-1 combines with J gene TRBJ1-1, with 7 bases that match TRBD1. Germline CDR1 SGHRS, CDR2 YFSETQ. J gave up 1 base and V 2 bases, and 5 bases lay outside the gene matches. The CDR3 is 15 residues long. The CDR3 here is CASSFTGTENTEAFF. As DNA, the CDR3 is TGCGCCAGCAGCTTTACCGGGACAGAGAACACTGAAGCTTTCTTT.

The V gene is TRBV5-4, the J gene TRBJ2-2, with D perhaps TRBD1 (5 bases). Germline V gene lookup returns CDR1 SGHNT and CDR2 YYREEE (reference sequence). This CDR3 comprises 16 residues. Trimming left V 0 bases short and J 0 bases short, with 9 bases between. The CDR3 DNA reads as TGTGCCAGCAGCTTGGCCCAGGGCGCGAACACCGGGGAGCTGTTTTTT. It translates to CASSLAQGANTGELFF.

V usage is TRBV2 and J usage is TRBJ2-3; TRBD1 agrees at 9 bases. CDR1 and CDR2 from the germline V gene are SNHLY and FYNNEI. CDR3 length equals 14 residues. The ends lost 6 bases at V and 4 bases at J; junction bases unmatched: 5. The CDR3, as DNA: TGTGCCAGCAGCCGGGACAGGGTAGCAGATACGCAGTATTTT. This translates into CASSRDRVADTQYF.

This rearrangement joins TRBV4-3 to TRBJ2-3; D is unresolved. CDR1 is LGHNA and CDR2 is YSLEER in the germline V gene. Deletions cut 0 bases from V and 2 bases from J, with 18 bases between. There are 18 residues in the CDR3. The CDR3 loop is CASSQEPTVGLVTDTQYF. The DNA for the CDR3 is TGCGCCAGCAGCCAAGAACCCACAGTGGGGTTAGTCACAGATACGCAGTATTTT.

The CDR3 coding sequence is TGTGCCAGCTCACCCGCCCACTCAGGGGTCAGCTCCTACGAGCAGTACTTC. It encodes CASSPAHSGVSSYEQYF. J is TRBJ2-7 and V is TRBV18; a weak D match, TRBD1 (6 bases). There are 17 residues in the CDR3. Trimming removed 3 bases at V and 0 bases at J, with 18 bases between. Germline V CDR1 and CDR2: KGHSH, LQKENI.

The chain links TRBV2 to TRBJ2-1; D perhaps matches TRBD1 (6 bases). The V gene lost 6 bases and the J gene lost 5 bases, with 17 bases spanning the gap. Germline V gene lookup returns CDR1 SNHLY and CDR2 FYNNEI. This CDR3 has 15 amino acids. For the CDR3, the DNA is TGTGCCAGCAGGGGGACACCTAGCAAGGACAATGAGCAGTTCTTC. Its protein product is CASRGTPSKDNEQFF.

This clone has a single count. The rearrangement links TRBV5-1 to TRBJ2-7, with 12 bases identical to TRBD2. There are 15 residues in the CDR3. Germline-derived CDR1 and CDR2 are SGHRS and YFSETQ. The V and J ends lost 4 bases and 3 bases, in that order; junction bases with no gene match: 5. The CDR3 loop is CASSPTSGSVYEQYF. DNA of the CDR3: TGCGCCAGCAGCCCGACTAGCGGGAGTGTCTACGAGCAGTACTTC.

This clone was counted between two and nine times. Different DNA sequences within this sample yield the same CDR3. V is TRBV10-3 and J is TRBJ2-2; D is uncertain. Germline V lookup: CDR1 ENHRY, CDR2 SYGVKD. The CDR3 totals 12 residues. Trimming shortened V by 3 bases and J by 2 bases, and 1 base separated the two germline ends. CDR3 nucleotides: TGTGCCATCAGTGACAACACCGGGGAGCTGTTTTTT. Translating it yields CAISDNTGELFF.